Listed here is a single T cell receptor beta chain. Measured with immunoSEQ multiplex PCR; TCRdb has only the in-frame clones, and not every one. The sample has almost 400,000 clones; approximately 87% are singletons. The Seattle patients joined while their infection was active and were tracked longitudinally afterward. This specimen comes from a study of blood T cell repertoires in COVID-19. V trimming: 2 bases; J trimming: 1 base; junction bases outside the gene matches: 8. This CDR3 contains 16 residues. The V gene's germline CDR1 is MGHRA and CDR2 YSYEKL. J is TRBJ2-7 and V is TRBV4-1; 7 bases fit TRBD2. Material: peripheral blood. This receptor was taken from an older woman with COVID-19, enrolled during active disease. The CDR3 nucleotides read TGCGCCAGCAGCCAAATTGCAACGGGGGGTTCCTACGAGCAGTACTTC. The encoded protein is CASSQIATGGSYEQYF.